Below, 8 T cell receptor beta chains from the same sample are listed, as sequenced in a study of cytomegalovirus exposure and HLA in healthy donors. 60 Vbeta and 13 Jbeta primers were used in PCR. Generated by immunoSEQ multiplex PCR, the TCRdb table keeps only in-frame clones and is missing some. The top ten hold 3.2% of the sample, which has more than 85,000 clones, 69% seen once. Sequences were obtained from PBMCs. Source of these receptors: a young man in good health and CMV-seronegative.

The chain carries TRBV18 and TRBJ1-1; 7 positions match TRBD1. Germline assignment: CDR1 KGHSH and CDR2 LQKENI. Unmatched junction bases numbered 8, after V lost 3 bases and J lost 4 bases. CDR3 size: 15 residues. The CDR3 DNA sequence: TGTGCCAGCTCACCCCAGACAGGGATACGCACTGAAGCTTTCTTT. This sequence encodes CASSPQTGIRTEAFF.

The V call is TRBV7-9, the J call TRBJ2-5; weak D call: TRBD1 (6 bases). TRBJ2-7 explains the end of the DNA better; the J call may be wrong. Germline V gene lookup returns CDR1 SEHNR and CDR2 FQNEAQ (reference sequence). This CDR3 is 14 amino acids long. The DNA of the CDR3 is TGTGCCAGCAGCTTAAGGGCAGGGGCCTACGAGCAGTACTTC. It encodes CASSLRAGAYEQYF.

This clone was counted a few times. The chain links TRBV29-1 to TRBJ2-3; TRBD2 is a possible D gene (6 bases). V was shortened by 2 bases and J by 1 base, with 13 bases between the two germline ends. This CDR3 is built from 15 residues. From germline, CDR1 is SQVTM and CDR2 ANQGSEA. The CDR3 sequence is CSVEPAEGRTDTQYF. Written as DNA, the CDR3 is TGCAGCGTTGAACCCGCGGAGGGGCGCACAGATACGCAGTATTTT.

The rearrangement links TRBV15 to TRBJ2-3, with unresolved D. The CDR3 has 14 residues. Germline CDR1 and CDR2: LNHNV and YYDKDF (reference sequence). V lost 0 bases to trimming and J lost 0 bases, with 4 bases between them. DNA of the CDR3: TGTGCCACCAGCAGAGAAACTAGCACAGATACGCAGTATTTT. Its translation: CATSRETSTDTQYF.

This clone was counted between two and nine times. This chain links TRBV19 with TRBJ1-5; D may be TRBD1 (5 bases). V gave up 9 bases and J gave up 0 bases, with 18 bases separating them. Germline V gives CDR1 LNHDA, CDR2 SQIVND (reference sequence). CDR3 length equals 16 residues. CDR3 protein: CASTRSGIFSNQPQHF. CDR3 nucleotide sequence: TGTGCCAGCACCAGGTCAGGGATTTTTAGCAATCAGCCCCAGCATTTT.

The V call is TRBV7-6, the J call TRBJ2-1; 9 bases line up with TRBD2. Trimming at V came to 1 base and at J to 1 base, leaving 5 bases not matched to a gene. Germline lookup yields CDR1 SGHVS and CDR2 FNYEAQ. The CDR3 spans 17 residues. CDR3 sequence (DNA): TGTGCCAGCAGCTTAGTTCATAGCGGGAGTTCCTACAATGAGCAGTTCTTC. It is translated as CASSLVHSGSSYNEQFF.

This clone was found a few times. The rearrangement links TRBV28 to TRBJ2-1; TRBD2 matches 10 bases. There are 14 residues in the CDR3. Unmatched junction bases numbered 6, after V lost 10 bases and J lost 3 bases. Germline V gives CDR1 MDHEN, CDR2 SYDVKM. CDR3: CAISLAGFYNEQFF. The CDR3, as DNA: TGTGCCATCTCACTAGCGGGATTCTACAATGAGCAGTTCTTC.

This chain joins TRBV9 and TRBJ1-2; 10 bases align to TRBD1. Per the germline V gene, CDR1 is SGDLS and CDR2 is YYNGEE. V shed 3 bases, J shed 4 bases, and the junction held 9 bases outside the gene matches. The CDR3 spans 16 residues. Written as DNA, the CDR3 is TGTGCCAGCAGCGGAGGAACCGGGACAGGGGCCTATGGCTACACCTTC. It encodes CASSGGTGTGAYGYTF.